The sequence of this TCR beta chain was determined in a study of graft-versus-host responses after intestinal transplantation. Points from the study as a whole: High graft-versus-host to host-versus-graft T cell clonal ratios marked allografts of patients with graft-donor macrochimerism.

On this clone: Its antigen is as yet unknown.

Here immunoSEQ multiplex PCR was the method, and the copy in TCRdb shows in-frame clones only, minus some. The repertoire holds over 65,000 clones, with approximately 90% as singletons. Germline CDR1 reads SGHAT; CDR2 reads FQNNGV. Deletions cut 5 bases from V and 7 bases from J, with 20 bases between. There are 16 residues in the CDR3. The V call is TRBV11-2, the J call TRBJ1-4, with a possible D match to TRBD1 (5 bases). The source was unstimulated CD8+ T cells sorted from spleen or lymph node cells, collected before transplant. The sequence was obtained from a human donor who was the organ donor for an intestinal transplant. This CDR3 reads CASSRLHQGECEKLFF. The CDR3 region has the DNA TGTGCCAGCAGCCGACTACACCAGGGAGAGTGTGAAAAACTGTTTTTT.